This entry lists 18 T cell receptor beta chains sequenced from one sample in a study of radiotherapy plus CTLA-4 blockade in lung cancer. Generated by immunoSEQ multiplex PCR, the TCRdb table keeps only in-frame clones and is missing some. The data contain 51,000 or so clones, less than 85% of them singletons. Source: peripheral blood, taken from a patient treated with radiotherapy plus ipilimumab. These receptors came from a human donor with non-small cell lung cancer who had stable disease on radiotherapy plus ipilimumab.

The chain is built from TRBV11-2 and TRBJ2-1; D not resolved. CDR3 length: 16 residues. V was pared by 0 bases and J by 3 bases, with 12 bases between. Germline CDR1 SGHAT, CDR2 FQNNGV. The CDR3, as DNA: TGTGCCAGCAGCTTAGATCAGTTAGGGATCTACAATGAGCAGTTCTTC. Residues: CASSLDQLGIYNEQFF.

This chain links TRBV9 with TRBJ2-3; D perhaps matches TRBD1 (6 bases). The CDR3 consists of 17 residues. The ends were cut back, 3 bases at V and 8 bases at J, with 25 bases in the middle. In germline, CDR1 is SGDLS, CDR2 YYNGEE. The CDR3 loop is CASSGYRVGSVTPTQYF. CDR3 coding DNA: TGTGCCAGCAGCGGATACAGGGTGGGATCGGTTACACCTACGCAGTATTTT. Full variable domain (outside the CDR3, taken from reference TRBV9 and TRBJ2-3): DSGVTQTPKHLITATGQRVTLRCSPRSGDLSVYWYQQSLDQGLQFLIQYYNGEERAKGNILERFSAQQFPDLHSELNLSSLELGDSALYFCASSGYRVGSVTPTQYFGPGTRLTVL.

The sample holds a few counts of this clone. V usage is TRBV2 and J usage is TRBJ2-1; no reliable D call. Trimming removed 4 bases at V and 1 base at J, with 8 bases between. Germline V gives CDR1 SNHLY, CDR2 FYNNEI. The length of the CDR3 is 14 residues. CDR3 DNA sequence: TGTGCCAGCAGTGTTCAGGTATCCTACAATGAGCAGTTCTTC. Amino acid sequence: CASSVQVSYNEQFF.

The J gene is TRBJ1-3, the V gene TRBV27; 9 bases map to TRBD1. This CDR3 contains 15 residues. CDR1 is MNHEY, CDR2 SMNVEV, per germline (reference sequence). The V segment lost 4 bases and the J segment 6 bases; nucleotides outside the gene matches: 7. CDR3 protein: CASSSSGTGLNTIYF. Here the CDR3 DNA reads TGTGCCAGCAGTTCAAGCGGGACAGGGTTAAACACCATATATTTT.

This chain uses TRBV6-5 with TRBJ2-1; TRBD1 matches 11 bases. CDR3 length: 15 residues. V lost 10 bases, J lost 2 bases, and 7 bases stayed unmatched. Germline CDR1 is MNHEY and CDR2 is SVGAGI. The CDR3: CATAGGQGAYNEQFF. The DNA of the CDR3 is TGTGCCACCGCGGGGGGACAGGGGGCCTACAATGAGCAGTTCTTC.

This clone showed up just once. The V gene is TRBV9, the J gene TRBJ2-5, with 10 bases that match TRBD1. Germline CDR1 is SGDLS and CDR2 is YYNGEE. The V segment lost 0 bases and the J segment 4 bases; nucleotides outside the gene matches: 6. The CDR3 covers 16 residues. Here the CDR3 reads CASSVGPGQGLETQYF. The CDR3 coding sequence is TGTGCCAGCAGCGTAGGCCCGGGACAGGGGTTAGAGACCCAGTACTTC. Based on the CDR3 plus reference TRBV9 and TRBJ2-5, the full variable domain is DSGVTQTPKHLITATGQRVTLRCSPRSGDLSVYWYQQSLDQGLQFLIQYYNGEERAKGNILERFSAQQFPDLHSELNLSSLELGDSALYFCASSVGPGQGLETQYFGPGTRLLVL.

The V call is TRBV19, the J call TRBJ1-6; D is undetermined. The CDR3 length is 12 residues. V lost 1 base and J lost 10, with 5 bases in between. Per germline, CDR1 LNHDA and CDR2 SQIVND (reference sequence). CDR3 region: CASSIGGSPLHF. In nucleotides, the CDR3 is TGTGCCAGTAGTATAGGGGGATCACCCCTCCACTTT.

The gene calls are TRBV7-9 and TRBJ1-1; D gene ambiguous. This CDR3 spans 13 amino acids. Trimming removed 5 bases at V and 4 bases at J, with 11 bases between. The V gene's germline CDR1 is SEHNR and CDR2 FQNEAQ (reference sequence). The chain's CDR3 is CASSRAGSTEAFF. The DNA for the CDR3 is TGTGCCAGCAGCCGGGCCGGGAGCACTGAAGCTTTCTTT.

CDR3 sequence (DNA): TGCGCCAGCAGCTTGGAGGGACAGGGCCCCGGGGAGCTGTTTTTT. Translation: CASSLEGQGPGELFF. The gene calls are TRBV5-1 and TRBJ2-2; 9 nucleotides line up with TRBD1. V trimming: 0 bases; J trimming: 6 bases; junction bases outside the gene matches: 3. Germline V gene data show CDR1 as SGHRS and CDR2 as YFSETQ. This CDR3 has 15 amino acids.

The rearrangement links TRBV2 to TRBJ2-5; D is possibly TRBD1 or TRBD2 (5 bases each). From germline, CDR1 is SNHLY and CDR2 FYNNEI. Trimming stripped 4 bases from V and 5 bases from J, with 14 bases between. This CDR3 is built from 14 residues. CDR3 in amino acids: CASSVGAPRETQYF. The CDR3 DNA sequence: TGTGCCAGCAGTGTCGGGGCCCCTAGGGAGACCCAGTACTTC. The full variable domain, with the rest looked up from reference TRBV2 and TRBJ2-5, is EPEVTQTPSHQVTQMGQEVILRCVPISNHLYFYWYRQILGQKVEFLVSFYNNEISEKSEIFDDQFSVERPDGSNFTLKIRSTKLEDSAMYFCASSVGAPRETQYFGPGTRLLVL.

Regarding this clone: The junction and the germline gene differ at one end; a read error may be behind it. The chain combines TRBV6-5 with TRBJ1-2; 10 nucleotides agree with TRBD1. This CDR3 spans 16 amino acids. The germline CDR1 and CDR2 sequences are MNHEY and SVGAGI. The CDR3 DNA reads as TGTGCCAGCAGTTACGTAAGCGGGACAGGGGCTTATGGGTACACCTTC. Residues: CASSYVSGTGAYGYTF.

This clone has only a few counts. The rearrangement joins TRBV28 to TRBJ2-7; TRBD1 aligns across 9 bases. Germline V gene sequence: CDR1 MDHEN, CDR2 SYDVKM. V lost 5 bases, J lost 3 bases, and 5 bases stayed unmatched. The CDR3 runs 14 residues. The CDR3 is CASSPGQGRYEQYV. CDR3 sequence (DNA): TGTGCCAGCAGTCCCGGACAGGGGCGCTACGAGCAGTACGTC.

Comment on this clone: Germline is not matched at one junction end, which may reflect a read error. This chain joins TRBV7-9 and TRBJ1-2; unclear D gene. CDR1 is SEHNR and CDR2 is FQNEAQ in the germline V gene (reference sequence). The CDR3 consists of 15 residues. The CDR3: CASSLSGRANYGYTF. The CDR3 DNA reads TGTGCCAGCAGCTTAAGCGGACGGGCTAATTATGGCTACACCTTC.

This rearrangement joins TRBV6-1 to TRBJ2-1; TRBD1 or TRBD2 may be the D gene (6 bases each). CDR1 is MNHNS, CDR2 SASEGT, per germline. V lost 6 bases, J lost 9 bases, and 21 bases lay in between. The CDR3 has 15 amino acids. The CDR3 region is CASSPDFGGGGEQFF. The CDR3 bases are TGTGCCAGCAGCCCTGATTTTGGCGGAGGGGGTGAGCAGTTCTTC.

This chain joins TRBV11-2 and TRBJ1-2; D may be TRBD1 (6 bases). The CDR3 length is 14 residues. Trimming took off 4 bases at V and 6 bases at J, with 15 bases between the two ends. Germline loops: CDR1 SGHAT, CDR2 FQNNGV. Here the CDR3 reads CASSSRGARNGYTF. The CDR3 coding sequence is TGTGCCAGCAGCTCTCGGGGGGCGCGAAATGGCTACACCTTC.

This sequence joins TRBV7-6 and TRBJ2-5; the D is unclear. CDR3 size: 12 residues. Germline V gene lookup returns CDR1 SGHVS and CDR2 FNYEAQ. The V gene lost 1 base and the J gene lost 5 bases, with 5 bases spanning the gap. CDR3 coding DNA: TGTGCCAGCAGCTTAGGGTCGGAGACCCAGTACTTC. It is translated as CASSLGSETQYF.

V and J are TRBV25-1 and TRBJ2-7; D call uncertain. The V end was cut by 2 bases, the J end by 5 bases, with 22 bases between. Germline assignment: CDR1 MGHDK and CDR2 SYGVNS. The CDR3 runs 17 residues. As DNA, the CDR3 is TGTGCCAGCAGTGAAAGCAGGCTCGATCCCCAACCCCACGAGCAGTACTTC. Encoded protein: CASSESRLDPQPHEQYF.

V gene TRBV28 combines with J gene TRBJ1-2, with 9 bases identical to TRBD1. V shed 5 bases and J 5 bases; nucleotides not matched to a gene: 12. The CDR3 loop spans 16 amino acids. The germline V gene has CDR1 MDHEN and CDR2 SYDVKM. The CDR3 protein is CASSLTGTGHSYGYTF. The CDR3 region has the DNA TGTGCCAGCAGTCTCACCGGGACAGGGCATAGTTATGGCTACACCTTC.